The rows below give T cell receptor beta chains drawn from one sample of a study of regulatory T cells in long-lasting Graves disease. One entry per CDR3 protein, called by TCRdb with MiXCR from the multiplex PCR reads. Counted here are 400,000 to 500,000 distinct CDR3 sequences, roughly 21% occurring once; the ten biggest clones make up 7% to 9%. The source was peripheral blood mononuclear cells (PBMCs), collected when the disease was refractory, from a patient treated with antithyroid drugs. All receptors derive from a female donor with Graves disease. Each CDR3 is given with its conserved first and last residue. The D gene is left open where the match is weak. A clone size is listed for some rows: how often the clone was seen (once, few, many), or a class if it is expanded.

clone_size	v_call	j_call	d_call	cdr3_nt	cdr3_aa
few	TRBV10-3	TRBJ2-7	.	TGTGCCATCAGTGAGCAGGGTGGAAGCTCCTACGAGCAGTACTTC	CAISEQGGSSYEQYF
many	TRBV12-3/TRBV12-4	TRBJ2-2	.	TGTGCCAGCAGTCCCCTTTGGGGGTTCAACACCGGGGAGCTGTTTTTT	CASSPLWGFNTGELFF
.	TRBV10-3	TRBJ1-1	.	TGTGCCACAAACAGGGAAAGCGACACTGAAGCTTTCTTT	CATNRESDTEAFF
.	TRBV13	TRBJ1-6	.	TGTGCCAGCAGCTTACGAGGTGGGGTTCATAATTCACCCCTCCACTTT	CASSLRGGVHNSPLHF
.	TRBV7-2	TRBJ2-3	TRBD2	TGTGCCAGCAGCTTAACTCCTAGCGGAGCCGGCACAGATACGCAGTATTTT	CASSLTPSGAGTDTQYF
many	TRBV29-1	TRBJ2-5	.	TGCAGCGGAACACCACAGGGACTACAAGAGACCCAGTACTTC	CSGTPQGLQETQYF
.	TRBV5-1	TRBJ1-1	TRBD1	TGCGCCAGCAGCAGCGGACAGGCTCTGAGCACTGAAGCTTTCTTT	CASSSGQALSTEAFF
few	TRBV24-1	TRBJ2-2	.	TGTGCCACCACCGGTAACACCGGGGAGCTGTTTTTT	CATTGNTGELFF
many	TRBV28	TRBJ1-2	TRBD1	TGTGCCAGCAGTTTAGGAGGGGGCGTAGGCTACACCTTC	CASSLGGGVGYTF
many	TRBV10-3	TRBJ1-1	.	TGTGCCATCAGTTCCCTGGGGAACACTGAAGCTTTCTTT	CAISSLGNTEAFF
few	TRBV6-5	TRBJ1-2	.	TGTGCCAGCAGTTGGATGGACAGCTATGGCTACACCTTC	CASSWMDSYGYTF
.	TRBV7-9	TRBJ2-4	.	TGTGCCAGCAGCTTAGATAGTTCGGGCAAAAACATTCAGTACTTC	CASSLDSSGKNIQYF
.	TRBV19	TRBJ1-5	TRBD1	TGTGCCAATAGTATAGGGGGCGGAGGTGTGCCCCAGCATTTT	CANSIGGGGVPQHF
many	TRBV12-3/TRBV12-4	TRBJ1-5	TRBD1	TGTGCCAGCAGTTGGACAGGGGATAGCAATCAGCCCCAGCATTTT	CASSWTGDSNQPQHF
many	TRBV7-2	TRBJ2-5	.	TGTGCCAGCAGCTCCACAGCTTTGGGGGGGACCCAGTACTTC	CASSSTALGGTQYF
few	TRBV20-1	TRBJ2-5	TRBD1	TGCGGCCCCGGACAGGGGAGAGAGACCCAGTACTTC	CGPGQGRETQYF
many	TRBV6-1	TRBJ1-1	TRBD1	TGTGCCAGCTCGACAGGGGGTATCACTGAAGCTTTCTTT	CASSTGGITEAFF
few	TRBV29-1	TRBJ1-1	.	TGCAGCGTTGAAGATGGCTCGGACACTGAAGCTTTCTTT	CSVEDGSDTEAFF
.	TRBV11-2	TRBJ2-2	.	TGTGCCAGCAGCTTAGTGATGACTAGCACCGGGGAGCTGTTTTTT	CASSLVMTSTGELFF
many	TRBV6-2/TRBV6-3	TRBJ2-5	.	TGTGCCAGCAGTTCGGACGAGGCAAGGGAGACCCAGTACTTC	CASSSDEARETQYF
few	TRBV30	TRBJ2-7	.	TGTGCCTGGAGTGTACAATTGTACGAGCAGTACTTC	CAWSVQLYEQYF
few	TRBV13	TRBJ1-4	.	TGTGCCAGCAGCACCGAGGGGGGAGAAAAACTGTTTTTT	CASSTEGGEKLFF
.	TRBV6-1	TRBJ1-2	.	TGTGCCAGCAGTGAAGGGACCTACTATGGCTACACCTTC	CASSEGTYYGYTF
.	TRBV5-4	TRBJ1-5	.	TGTGCCAGCAGCTTGAAAGGGAGCAATCAGCCCCAGCATTTT	CASSLKGSNQPQHF
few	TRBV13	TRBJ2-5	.	TGTGCCAGCCAGCAGGGGCCGGTGCGGGATCAAGAGACCCAGTACTTC	CASQQGPVRDQETQYF
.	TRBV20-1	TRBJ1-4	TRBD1	TGCAGTGCGGCCGGGACAGGGGTGACTAATGAAAAACTGTTTTTT	CSAAGTGVTNEKLFF
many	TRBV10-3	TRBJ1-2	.	TGTGCCATCAGTGAAACGTGGAGGGATGGCTACACCTTC	CAISETWRDGYTF
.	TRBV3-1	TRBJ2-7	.	TGTGCCAGCAGCCAAGGGGGCGCGTCACAGCAGTACTTC	CASSQGGASQQYF
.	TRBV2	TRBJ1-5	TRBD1	TGTGTCAGCAGTGAAACACAGGGGGCCCAGAGCAATCAGCCCCAGCATTTT	CVSSETQGAQSNQPQHF
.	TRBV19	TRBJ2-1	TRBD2	TGTGCCAGTAGCGACAGCGGGAGGGCGTACAATGAGCAGTTCTTC	CASSDSGRAYNEQFF
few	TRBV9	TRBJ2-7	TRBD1	TGTGCCAGCAGCGCCGGGACAGGGGAATACGAGCAGTACTTC	CASSAGTGEYEQYF
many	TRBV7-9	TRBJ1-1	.	TGTGCCAGCAGCTTAGCGGGACCCCCAGCGCACACTGAAGCTTTCTTT	CASSLAGPPAHTEAFF
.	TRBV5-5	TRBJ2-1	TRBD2	TGTGCCAGCAGCTCCTCCGGGTGGGGAGGGAAAGACAATGAGCAGTTCTTC	CASSSSGWGGKDNEQFF
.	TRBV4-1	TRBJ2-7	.	TGCGCCAGCGCGGTGGGCTCGTCGACTTACGAGCAGTACTTC	CASAVGSSTYEQYF
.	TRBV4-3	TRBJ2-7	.	TGCGCCAGCAGCCAGAGTGACACCACTCCCTACGAGCAGTACTTC	CASSQSDTTPYEQYF
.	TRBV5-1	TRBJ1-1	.	TGCGCCAGGGTCAAGGGCGAAGCTTTCTTT	CARVKGEAFF
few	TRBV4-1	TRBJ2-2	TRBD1	TGCGCCAGCAGCCAAGAAAAAACCGGGAACAGGGGGTTTCAAATGGAGCTGTTTTTT	CASSQEKTGNRGFQMELFF
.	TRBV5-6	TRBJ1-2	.	TGTGCCAGCAGCTTGGGGTCTACCGCTGGCTACACCTTC	CASSLGSTAGYTF
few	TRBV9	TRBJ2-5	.	TGTGCCAGCAGCTCTCCCGGGACTGGCCAAGAGACCCAGTACTTC	CASSSPGTGQETQYF
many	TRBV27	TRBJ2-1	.	TGTGTCAGCATCGGTTTAGCAAGCAATGAGCAGTTCTTC	CVSIGLASNEQFF
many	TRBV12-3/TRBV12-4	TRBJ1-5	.	TGTGCCAGCAGTTTGGACAATCAGCCCCAGCATTTT	CASSLDNQPQHF
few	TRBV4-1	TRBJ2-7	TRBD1	TGCGCCAGCAGCCATATTCCGGGACAGGGTTTTTCCGAGCAGTACTTC	CASSHIPGQGFSEQYF
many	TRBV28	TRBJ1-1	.	TGTGCCAGCAGTTCCCGAGGCTCTCAAGCTGAAGCTTTCTTT	CASSSRGSQAEAFF
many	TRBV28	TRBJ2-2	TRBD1	TGTGCCAGCCGCAGGGGGCTTGCGAACACCGGGGAGCTGTTTTTT	CASRRGLANTGELFF
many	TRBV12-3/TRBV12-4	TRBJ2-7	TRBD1	TGTGCCAGCAGTTTAGGACAGGGACCAAGCTACGAGCAGTACTTC	CASSLGQGPSYEQYF
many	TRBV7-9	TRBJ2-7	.	TGTGCCAGCAGCTTAGAGGGAACAGTCTCCTACGAGCAGTACTTC	CASSLEGTVSYEQYF
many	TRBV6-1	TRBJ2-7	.	TGTGCCAGCACCTCCACCTCAGGGGTCTACGAGCAGTACTTC	CASTSTSGVYEQYF
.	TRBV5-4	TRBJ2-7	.	TGTGCCAGCAGCTTGGAGAAAGGGGCGTACTACGAGCAGTACTTC	CASSLEKGAYYEQYF